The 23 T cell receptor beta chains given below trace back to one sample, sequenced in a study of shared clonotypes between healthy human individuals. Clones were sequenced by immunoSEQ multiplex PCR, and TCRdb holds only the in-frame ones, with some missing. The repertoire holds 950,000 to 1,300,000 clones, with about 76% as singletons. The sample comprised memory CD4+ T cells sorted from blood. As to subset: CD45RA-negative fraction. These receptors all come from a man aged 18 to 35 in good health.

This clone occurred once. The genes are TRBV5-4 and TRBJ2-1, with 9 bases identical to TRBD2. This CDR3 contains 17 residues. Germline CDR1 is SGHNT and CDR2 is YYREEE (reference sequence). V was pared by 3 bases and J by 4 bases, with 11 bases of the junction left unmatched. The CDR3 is CASSSRLAGWKYNEQFF. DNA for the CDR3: TGTGCCAGCAGCTCCCGGCTAGCGGGGTGGAAATACAATGAGCAGTTCTTC.

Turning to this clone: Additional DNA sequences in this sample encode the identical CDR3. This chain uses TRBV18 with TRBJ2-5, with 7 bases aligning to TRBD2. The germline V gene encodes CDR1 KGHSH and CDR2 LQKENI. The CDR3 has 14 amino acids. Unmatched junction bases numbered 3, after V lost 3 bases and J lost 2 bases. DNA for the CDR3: TGTGCCAGCTCACCGCGGGGGAGTCAAGAGACCCAGTACTTC. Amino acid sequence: CASSPRGSQETQYF.

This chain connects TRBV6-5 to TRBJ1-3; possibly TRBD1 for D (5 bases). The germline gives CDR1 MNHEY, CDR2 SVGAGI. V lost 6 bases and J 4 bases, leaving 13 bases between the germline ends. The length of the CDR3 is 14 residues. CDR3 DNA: TGTGCCAGCAGCCCGGGGACTTTGGGAAACACCATATATTTT. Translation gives CASSPGTLGNTIYF.

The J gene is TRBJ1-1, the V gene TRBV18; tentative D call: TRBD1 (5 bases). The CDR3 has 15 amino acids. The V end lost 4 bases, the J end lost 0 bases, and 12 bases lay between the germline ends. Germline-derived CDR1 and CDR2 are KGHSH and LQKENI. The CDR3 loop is CASSLRGPLNTEAFF. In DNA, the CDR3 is TGTGCCAGCTCACTAAGGGGCCCCCTGAACACTGAAGCTTTCTTT.

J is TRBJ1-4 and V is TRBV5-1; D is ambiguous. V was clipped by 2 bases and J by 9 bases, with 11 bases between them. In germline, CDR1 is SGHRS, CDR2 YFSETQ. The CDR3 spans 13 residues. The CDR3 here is CASSFPGSQKLFF. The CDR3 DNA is TGCGCCAGCAGCTTCCCGGGCAGCCAAAAACTGTTTTTT.

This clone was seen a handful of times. This CDR3 is CASSLPSGNKETQYF. CDR3 sequence (DNA): TGTGCCAGCAGCTTACCTAGCGGGAATAAAGAGACCCAGTACTTC. This sequence joins TRBV7-6 and TRBJ2-5, with 9 bases lining up with TRBD2. This CDR3 is 15 amino acids long. The germline gives CDR1 SGHVS, CDR2 FNYEAQ. Unmatched junction bases numbered 4, after V lost 2 bases and J lost 3 bases.

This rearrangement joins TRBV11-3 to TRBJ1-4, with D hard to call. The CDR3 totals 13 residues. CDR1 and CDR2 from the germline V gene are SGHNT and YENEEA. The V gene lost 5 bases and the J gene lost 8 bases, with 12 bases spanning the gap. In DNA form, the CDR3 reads TGTGCCAGCAGCCTTAACGGGGAAGAAAAACTGTTTTTT. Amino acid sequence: CASSLNGEEKLFF.

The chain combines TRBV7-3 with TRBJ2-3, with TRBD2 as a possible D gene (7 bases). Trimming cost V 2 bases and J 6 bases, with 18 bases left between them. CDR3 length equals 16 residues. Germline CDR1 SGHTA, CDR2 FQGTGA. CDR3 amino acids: CASSLAAGAPQDTQYF. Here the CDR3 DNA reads TGTGCCAGCAGCTTAGCGGCGGGGGCCCCACAGGATACGCAGTATTTT.

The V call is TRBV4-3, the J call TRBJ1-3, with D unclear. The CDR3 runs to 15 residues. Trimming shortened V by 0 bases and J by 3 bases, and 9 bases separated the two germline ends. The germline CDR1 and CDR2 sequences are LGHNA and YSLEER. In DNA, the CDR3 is TGCGCCAGCAGCCAAGAGTGGACGGTTGGAAACACCATATATTTT. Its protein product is CASSQEWTVGNTIYF.

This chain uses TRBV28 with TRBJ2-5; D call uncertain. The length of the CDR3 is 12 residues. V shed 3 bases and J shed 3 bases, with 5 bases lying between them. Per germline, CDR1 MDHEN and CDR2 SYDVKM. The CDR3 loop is CASSFLKETQYF. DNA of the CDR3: TGTGCCAGCAGTTTTCTAAAAGAGACCCAGTACTTC. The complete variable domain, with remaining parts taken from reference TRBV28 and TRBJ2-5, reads DVKVTQSSRYLVKRTGEKVFLECVQDMDHENMFWYRQDPGLGLRLIYFSYDVKMKEKGDIPEGYSVSREKKERFSLILESASTNQTSMYLCASSFLKETQYFGPGTRLLVL.

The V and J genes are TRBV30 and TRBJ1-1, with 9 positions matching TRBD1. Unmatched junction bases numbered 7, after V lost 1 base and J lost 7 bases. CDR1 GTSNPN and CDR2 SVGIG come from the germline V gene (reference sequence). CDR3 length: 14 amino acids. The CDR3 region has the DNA TGTGCCTGGAGTGATGGGACAGGGCGGTTTGAAGCTTTCTTT. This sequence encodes CAWSDGTGRFEAFF.

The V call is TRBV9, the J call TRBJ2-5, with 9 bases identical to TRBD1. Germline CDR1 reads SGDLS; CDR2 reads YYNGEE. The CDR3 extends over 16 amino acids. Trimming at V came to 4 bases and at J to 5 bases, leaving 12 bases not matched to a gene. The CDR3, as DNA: TGTGCCAGCAGCACCCGACAGGGGGGCGGTGAGGAGACCCAGTACTTC. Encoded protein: CASSTRQGGGEETQYF.

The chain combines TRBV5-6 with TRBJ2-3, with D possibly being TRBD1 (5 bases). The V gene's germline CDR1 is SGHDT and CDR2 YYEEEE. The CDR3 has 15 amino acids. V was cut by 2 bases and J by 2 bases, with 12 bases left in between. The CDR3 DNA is TGTGCCAGCAGCTTACTTGACAGACCCACAGATACGCAGTATTTT. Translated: CASSLLDRPTDTQYF.

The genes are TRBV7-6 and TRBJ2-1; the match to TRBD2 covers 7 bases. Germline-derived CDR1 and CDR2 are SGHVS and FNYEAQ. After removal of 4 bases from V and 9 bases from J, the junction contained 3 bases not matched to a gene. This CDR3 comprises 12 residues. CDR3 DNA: TGTGCCAGCAGCTACCCTAGCGGTGAGCAGTTCTTC. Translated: CASSYPSGEQFF.

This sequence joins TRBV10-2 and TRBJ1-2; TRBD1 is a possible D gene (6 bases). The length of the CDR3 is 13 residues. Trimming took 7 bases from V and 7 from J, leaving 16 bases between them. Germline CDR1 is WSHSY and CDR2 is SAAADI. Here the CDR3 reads CASKEGGSVGYTF. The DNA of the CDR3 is TGCGCCAGCAAAGAGGGGGGATCTGTTGGCTACACCTTC.

This chain's CDR3 is CASSPQGAKYEQYF. CDR3 in DNA: TGTGCCAGCAGTCCCCAGGGGGCGAAATACGAGCAGTACTTC. V and J are TRBV6-6 and TRBJ2-7, with 8 nucleotides matching TRBD1. The CDR3 contains 14 residues. The J segment lost 4 bases and the V segment lost 5 bases, leaving 7 bases of the junction unmatched. CDR1 MNHNY and CDR2 SVGAGI come from the germline V gene (reference sequence).

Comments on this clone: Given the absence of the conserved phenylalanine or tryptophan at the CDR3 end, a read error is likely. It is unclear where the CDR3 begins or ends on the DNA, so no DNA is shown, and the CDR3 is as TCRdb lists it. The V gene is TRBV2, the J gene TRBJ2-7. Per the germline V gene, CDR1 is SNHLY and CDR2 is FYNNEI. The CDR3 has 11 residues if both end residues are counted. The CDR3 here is CASSERSLLVL.

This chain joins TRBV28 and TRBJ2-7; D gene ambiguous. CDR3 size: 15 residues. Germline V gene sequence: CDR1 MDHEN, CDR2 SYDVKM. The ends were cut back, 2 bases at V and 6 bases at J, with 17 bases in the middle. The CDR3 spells CASSLEVSTSTEQYF. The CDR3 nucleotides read TGTGCCAGCAGTTTAGAGGTCAGCACCTCTACCGAGCAGTACTTC.

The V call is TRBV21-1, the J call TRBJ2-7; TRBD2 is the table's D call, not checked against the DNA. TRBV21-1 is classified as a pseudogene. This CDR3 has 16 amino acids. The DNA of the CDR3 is TGTGCCAGCAGCAACCGGAGGACTAGCGGGACTGGTGAGCAGTACTTC. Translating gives CASSNRRTSGTGEQYF.

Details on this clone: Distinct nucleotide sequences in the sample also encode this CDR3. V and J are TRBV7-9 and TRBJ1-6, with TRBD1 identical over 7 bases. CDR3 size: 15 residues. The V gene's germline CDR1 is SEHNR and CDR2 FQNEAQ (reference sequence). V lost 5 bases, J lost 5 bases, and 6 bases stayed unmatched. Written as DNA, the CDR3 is TGTGCCAGCAGCCCACGACAGGGAGATAATTCACCCCTCCACTTT. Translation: CASSPRQGDNSPLHF.

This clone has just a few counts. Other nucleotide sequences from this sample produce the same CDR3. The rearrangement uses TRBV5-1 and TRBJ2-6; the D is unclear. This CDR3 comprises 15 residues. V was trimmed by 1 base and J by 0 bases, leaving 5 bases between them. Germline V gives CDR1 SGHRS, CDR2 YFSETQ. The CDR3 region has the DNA TGCGCCAGCAGCTTGACGGTCTCTGGGGCCAACGTCCTGACTTTC. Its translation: CASSLTVSGANVLTF.

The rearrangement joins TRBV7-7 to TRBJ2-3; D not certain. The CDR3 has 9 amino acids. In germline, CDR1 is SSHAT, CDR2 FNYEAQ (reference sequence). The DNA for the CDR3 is TGTGCTGGCACAGATACGCAGTATTTT. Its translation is CAGTDTQYF.

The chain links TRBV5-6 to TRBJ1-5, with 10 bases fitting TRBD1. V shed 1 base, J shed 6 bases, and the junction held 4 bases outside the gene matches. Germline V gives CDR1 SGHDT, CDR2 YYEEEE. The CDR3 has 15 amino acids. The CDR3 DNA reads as TGTGCCAGCAGCTTGCGCGGGACAGGGGTTCAGCCCCAGCATTTT. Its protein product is CASSLRGTGVQPQHF. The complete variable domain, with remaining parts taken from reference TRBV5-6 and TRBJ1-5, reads DAGVTQSPTHLIKTRGQQVTLRCSPKSGHDTVSWYQQALGQGPQFIFQYYEEEERQRGNFPDRFSGHQFPNYSSELNVNALLLGDSALYLCASSLRGTGVQPQHFGDGTRLSIL.